These T cell receptor beta chains were read from a single sample in a study of OX40 agonist ivuxolimab in advanced cancers. Libraries were prepared by immunoSEQ multiplex PCR; TCRdb keeps only in-frame clonotypes and omits some of them. In the table there are about 22,000 clones, less than 90% of which are singletons. Here the sequenced sample was CD4+ or CD8+ T cells sorted from blood, taken in a trial of the OX40 agonist ivuxolimab. All receptors come from an adult with an advanced solid tumor such as melanoma, head and neck, liver or kidney cancer. CDR3s include the opening cysteine and the closing phenylalanine or tryptophan. The order of the fields is V gene, D gene, J gene, clone size, CDR3 DNA, CDR3 protein. D genes are given only for firm matches. Rows may omit the clone size; those that give it use once, few, many or a size class.

V gene: TRBV28
D gene: TRBD1
J gene: TRBJ2-7
clone size: -
CDR3 DNA: TGTGCCAGCAGTTTTGGGACAGATTACGAGCAGTACTTC
CDR3 protein: CASSFGTDYEQYF

V gene: TRBV29-1
D gene: TRBD1
J gene: TRBJ2-7
clone size: -
CDR3 DNA: TGCAGCGTGGCCGGGACAGGAGCCTACGAGCAGTACTTC
CDR3 protein: CSVAGTGAYEQYF

V gene: TRBV5-5
D gene: -
J gene: TRBJ2-4
clone size: -
CDR3 DNA: TGTGCCAGCAGCCTTGCGGGGAACCCGCTAAACATTCAGTACTTC
CDR3 protein: CASSLAGNPLNIQYF

V gene: TRBV6-5
D gene: -
J gene: TRBJ2-7
clone size: -
CDR3 DNA: TGTGCCAGCAGTCTCGGGTCAGGGAGCTCCTACGAGCAGTACTTC
CDR3 protein: CASSLGSGSSYEQYF

V gene: TRBV7-9
D gene: -
J gene: TRBJ2-7
clone size: -
CDR3 DNA: TGTGCCAGCAGCCCAAGGTCTATCCGGTCGTCCCCCGAGCAGTACTTC
CDR3 protein: CASSPRSIRSSPEQYF

V gene: TRBV27
D gene: -
J gene: TRBJ1-1
clone size: -
CDR3 DNA: TGTGCCAGCAGTTACCAGATGAACACTGAAGCTTTCTTT
CDR3 protein: CASSYQMNTEAFF

V gene: TRBV9
D gene: TRBD1
J gene: TRBJ2-7
clone size: -
CDR3 DNA: TGTGCCAGCAGCGAGGGACAGGGCTACGAGCAGTACTTC
CDR3 protein: CASSEGQGYEQYF

V gene: TRBV11-2
D gene: -
J gene: TRBJ1-1
clone size: -
CDR3 DNA: TGTGCCAGCAGCTTTTTCGACTGGAACACTGAAGCTTTCTTT
CDR3 protein: CASSFFDWNTEAFF

V gene: TRBV4-3
D gene: -
J gene: TRBJ2-1
clone size: once
CDR3 DNA: TGCGCCAGCAGCCAAGATTCCGACTCGCCGCAGTTCTTC
CDR3 protein: CASSQDSDSPQFF

V gene: TRBV9
D gene: TRBD2
J gene: TRBJ2-3
clone size: once
CDR3 DNA: TGTGCCAGCAGCCCGAGACTAGCGGAAAACACAGATACGCAGTATTTT
CDR3 protein: CASSPRLAENTDTQYF

V gene: TRBV6-5
D gene: -
J gene: TRBJ2-7
clone size: -
CDR3 DNA: TGTGCCAGCAGTTTGGATCTTCGGGAGCAGTACTTC
CDR3 protein: CASSLDLREQYF

V gene: TRBV4-1
D gene: TRBD1
J gene: TRBJ1-2
clone size: -
CDR3 DNA: TGCGCCAGCAGCCAAGTGGGGCAGGGGGCTGGAGGCTACACCTTC
CDR3 protein: CASSQVGQGAGGYTF

V gene: TRBV9
D gene: TRBD1
J gene: TRBJ1-5
clone size: many
CDR3 DNA: TGTGCCAGCAGCCAAACAGGGGGGGGTTACCAGCCCCAGCATTTT
CDR3 protein: CASSQTGGGYQPQHF

V gene: TRBV28
D gene: -
J gene: TRBJ2-7
clone size: -
CDR3 DNA: TGTGCCAGCTCGATTTGGGGGGCCCCCCAAATCTACGAGCAGTACTTC
CDR3 protein: CASSIWGAPQIYEQYF

V gene: TRBV21-1
D gene: -
J gene: TRBJ2-2
clone size: -
CDR3 DNA: TGTGCCAGCAGCAACCCCGGGGAGCTGTTTTTT
CDR3 protein: CASSNPGELFF

V gene: TRBV6-1
D gene: -
J gene: TRBJ1-2
clone size: -
CDR3 DNA: TGTGCCAGCAGTGAAGCGACCGGGACGGATGGCTACACCTTC
CDR3 protein: CASSEATGTDGYTF

V gene: TRBV15
D gene: -
J gene: TRBJ2-6
clone size: -
CDR3 DNA: TGTGCCACCAGCAGAGGCGTCTCCGGGGCCAACGTCCTGACTTTC
CDR3 protein: CATSRGVSGANVLTF

V gene: TRBV9
D gene: -
J gene: TRBJ2-5
clone size: -
CDR3 DNA: TGTGCCAGCAGCGTAGAGGGGGGGAGGTACCAAGAGACCCAGTACTTC
CDR3 protein: CASSVEGGRYQETQYF

V gene: TRBV6-6
D gene: -
J gene: TRBJ2-1
clone size: -
CDR3 DNA: TGTGCCAGCAGTTTTAACAATGAGCAGTTCTTC
CDR3 protein: CASSFNNEQFF

V gene: TRBV9
D gene: TRBD1
J gene: TRBJ2-1
clone size: -
CDR3 DNA: TGTGCCAGCAGCGGACGACAGGGAATCTACAATGAGCAGTTCTTC
CDR3 protein: CASSGRQGIYNEQFF

V gene: TRBV7-3
D gene: TRBD2
J gene: TRBJ2-2
clone size: -
CDR3 DNA: TGTGCCAGCAGCTTAGGACTAGCGGGTAACGAGTTCACCGGGGAGCTGTTTTTT
CDR3 protein: CASSLGLAGNEFTGELFF

V gene: TRBV14
D gene: TRBD1
J gene: TRBJ1-4
clone size: -
CDR3 DNA: TGTGCCAGCAGCCTCTTAGGACAGGGGGCCGGTGAAAAACTGTTTTTT
CDR3 protein: CASSLLGQGAGEKLFF

V gene: TRBV6-6
D gene: -
J gene: TRBJ2-7
clone size: once
CDR3 DNA: TGTGCCAGCTTGGGTCCCTCCTACGAGCAGTACTTC
CDR3 protein: CASLGPSYEQYF

V gene: TRBV6-6
D gene: TRBD2
J gene: TRBJ2-4
clone size: -
CDR3 DNA: TGTGCCAGCATCGCTAGCGGGATGGCCAAAAACATTCAGTACTTC
CDR3 protein: CASIASGMAKNIQYF

V gene: TRBV9
D gene: -
J gene: TRBJ2-3
clone size: -
CDR3 DNA: TGTGCCAGCAGCGGGAGCGGAGATAGCACAGATACGCAGTATTTT
CDR3 protein: CASSGSGDSTDTQYF

V gene: TRBV6-1
D gene: -
J gene: TRBJ2-7
clone size: -
CDR3 DNA: TGTGCCAGCACCCAGGAGGTCGCGGCCTCCTACGAGCAGTACTTC
CDR3 protein: CASTQEVAASYEQYF

V gene: TRBV2
D gene: TRBD1
J gene: TRBJ1-5
clone size: -
CDR3 DNA: TGTGCCAGCAGTCAGGGGGAGCCCCAGCATTTT
CDR3 protein: CASSQGEPQHF

V gene: TRBV29-1
D gene: TRBD2
J gene: TRBJ2-7
clone size: -
CDR3 DNA: TGCAGCGTTGAACTTAGCGGGAGCTCCTACGAGCAGTACTTC
CDR3 protein: CSVELSGSSYEQYF

V gene: TRBV5-4
D gene: TRBD2
J gene: TRBJ2-4
clone size: -
CDR3 DNA: TGTGCCAGCAGCTTGGACTACGGACTAGCGGGATATTTGGGCGGAAACATTCAGTACTTC
CDR3 protein: CASSLDYGLAGYLGGNIQYF

V gene: TRBV20-1
D gene: TRBD1
J gene: TRBJ1-2
clone size: few
CDR3 DNA: TGCAGTGCAGCGACAGGGTTGGGCTACACCTTC
CDR3 protein: CSAATGLGYTF

V gene: TRBV30
D gene: TRBD1
J gene: TRBJ1-1
clone size: few
CDR3 DNA: TGTGCCTGGGGGACAGACGGGACTACTGAAGCTTTCTTT
CDR3 protein: CAWGTDGTTEAFF

V gene: TRBV7-2
D gene: TRBD2
J gene: TRBJ2-1
clone size: -
CDR3 DNA: TGTGCCAGCAGCCGTCGACTAGCGGGAGGGCCAGTGGATGAGCAGTTCTTC
CDR3 protein: CASSRRLAGGPVDEQFF

V gene: TRBV25-1
D gene: TRBD1
J gene: TRBJ2-7
clone size: once
CDR3 DNA: TGTGCCAGCAGCCCAGCGGACAGGGAGCAGTACTTC
CDR3 protein: CASSPADREQYF

V gene: TRBV5-6
D gene: TRBD2
J gene: TRBJ2-1
clone size: -
CDR3 DNA: TGTGCCAGCAGCATACCGGGACTAGCGGGCCATGAGCAGTTCTTC
CDR3 protein: CASSIPGLAGHEQFF

V gene: TRBV2
D gene: -
J gene: TRBJ2-7
clone size: -
CDR3 DNA: TGTGCCAGCACCCACCCCCGGGGAAGTTCCTACGAGCAGTACTTC
CDR3 protein: CASTHPRGSSYEQYF

V gene: TRBV9
D gene: -
J gene: TRBJ1-3
clone size: -
CDR3 DNA: TGTGCCAGCAGCGTAAACAGGGATAACTCTGGAAACACCATATATTTT
CDR3 protein: CASSVNRDNSGNTIYF

V gene: TRBV25-1
D gene: TRBD1
J gene: TRBJ1-4
clone size: -
CDR3 DNA: TGTGCCAGCAGTGGCAGGGGGCTCAGAGAAAAACTGTTTTTT
CDR3 protein: CASSGRGLREKLFF

V gene: TRBV19
D gene: -
J gene: TRBJ2-3
clone size: -
CDR3 DNA: TGTGCCAGTAGTCTAAAGGTTAGGATAGACTCCCTCCCGAGCACAGATACGCAGTATTTT
CDR3 protein: CASSLKVRIDSLPSTDTQYF

V gene: TRBV28
D gene: -
J gene: TRBJ2-2
clone size: -
CDR3 DNA: TGTGCCAGCAGTTTATTAGGGTGGGCAGATACCGGGGAGCTGTTTTTT
CDR3 protein: CASSLLGWADTGELFF

V gene: TRBV28
D gene: -
J gene: TRBJ1-1
clone size: -
CDR3 DNA: TGTGCCAGCAGTCAGAACAGGAGGAACACTGAAGCTTTCTTT
CDR3 protein: CASSQNRRNTEAFF

V gene: TRBV6-5
D gene: TRBD1
J gene: TRBJ2-7
clone size: -
CDR3 DNA: TGTGCCAGCAGCCGGGACAGCTACGAGCAGTACTTC
CDR3 protein: CASSRDSYEQYF

V gene: TRBV7-2
D gene: -
J gene: TRBJ2-2
clone size: -
CDR3 DNA: TGTGCCAGCAGCTTATGGGGGCGATTGAGGTACACCGGGGAGCTGTTTTTT
CDR3 protein: CASSLWGRLRYTGELFF

V gene: TRBV21-1
D gene: -
J gene: TRBJ2-7
clone size: -
CDR3 DNA: TGTGCCAGCAGCAAACTCCTTGGCGGGAGTCCCTTCTACGAGCAGTACTTC
CDR3 protein: CASSKLLGGSPFYEQYF

V gene: TRBV27
D gene: -
J gene: TRBJ2-1
clone size: -
CDR3 DNA: TGTGCCGAACTCAGCGGCGGAACCTACAATGAGCAGTTCTTC
CDR3 protein: CAELSGGTYNEQFF

V gene: TRBV7-9
D gene: -
J gene: TRBJ2-7
clone size: -
CDR3 DNA: TGTGCCAGCACCTCGTACGGGATCGGGTCGACAAATCACGAGCAGTACTTC
CDR3 protein: CASTSYGIGSTNHEQYF

V gene: TRBV29-1
D gene: -
J gene: TRBJ1-1
clone size: -
CDR3 DNA: TGCAGCGTTGTAGGAGGGGAGGGGACTGAAGCTTTCTTT
CDR3 protein: CSVVGGEGTEAFF

V gene: TRBV7-2
D gene: -
J gene: TRBJ2-1
clone size: -
CDR3 DNA: TGTGCCAGCAGCTTAAGCGGGTCTAGTTGGGGAAATGAGCAGTTCTTC
CDR3 protein: CASSLSGSSWGNEQFF

V gene: TRBV29-1
D gene: -
J gene: TRBJ2-7
clone size: once
CDR3 DNA: TGCAGCGTTGCCGTAGGGGCGGGGTACGAGCAGTACTTC
CDR3 protein: CSVAVGAGYEQYF

V gene: TRBV7-8
D gene: -
J gene: TRBJ1-2
clone size: -
CDR3 DNA: TGTGCCAGCAGCCCGGGAGGTCCCGATGGCTACACCTTC
CDR3 protein: CASSPGGPDGYTF

V gene: TRBV28
D gene: -
J gene: TRBJ1-2
clone size: -
CDR3 DNA: TGTGCCACCGAGGGAGGCTACACCTTC
CDR3 protein: CATEGGYTF

V gene: TRBV27
D gene: -
J gene: TRBJ2-2
clone size: -
CDR3 DNA: TGTGCCAGCACCCTGAGGGGGAGGGCCAGCGAATGGAACACCGGGGAGCTGTTTTTT
CDR3 protein: CASTLRGRASEWNTGELFF

V gene: TRBV7-9
D gene: -
J gene: TRBJ2-3
clone size: few
CDR3 DNA: TGTGCCAGCAGCTCCTACATGGGACCAGCGGGCACAGATACGCAGTATTTT
CDR3 protein: CASSSYMGPAGTDTQYF